The 10 T cell receptor beta chains presented below share a single source sample, sequenced in a study of cytomegalovirus exposure and HLA in healthy donors. The study ran its PCR with 60 Vbeta and 13 Jbeta primers. Measured with immunoSEQ multiplex PCR; TCRdb has only the in-frame clones, and not every one. The sample has around 130,000 clones; 60% to 85% are singletons. Sequencing input: PBMCs. The receptors stem from a young man in good health and CMV-seronegative.

The chain has TRBV7-2 and TRBJ1-6; 8 nucleotides line up with TRBD1. This CDR3 is built from 16 residues. Germline-derived CDR1 and CDR2 are SGHTA and FQGNSA. Trimming at V came to 5 bases and at J to 7 bases, leaving 10 bases not matched to a gene. CDR3 sequence reads: CASSPPGDRQNSPLHF. CDR3 bases: TGTGCCAGCAGCCCCCCGGGGGACAGGCAAAATTCACCCCTCCACTTT. The full variable domain, with the rest looked up from reference TRBV7-2 and TRBJ1-6, is GAGVSQSPSNKVTEKGKDVELRCDPISGHTALYWYRQSLGQGLEFLIYFQGNSAPDKSGLPSDRFSAERTGGSVSTLTIQRTQQEDSAVYLCASSPPGDRQNSPLHFGNGTRLTVT.

The chain recombines TRBV2 with TRBJ1-2; TRBD1 agrees at 11 bases. The CDR3 contains 15 residues. Unmatched junction bases numbered 8, after V lost 5 bases and J lost 6 bases. Germline lookup yields CDR1 SNHLY and CDR2 FYNNEI. The CDR3 sequence is CASSSWTGGMDGYTF. CDR3 DNA sequence: TGTGCCAGCAGTTCCTGGACAGGGGGCATGGATGGCTACACCTTC.

V gene TRBV6-8 combines with J gene TRBJ1-5; the match to TRBD1 covers 9 bases. This CDR3 contains 15 residues. The germline V gene has CDR1 MNHGY and CDR2 SAAAGT. The V and J ends lost 0 bases and 7 bases, in that order; junction bases with no gene match: 4. The CDR3 region is CASSYSGTGRQPQHF. The CDR3 DNA reads as TGTGCCAGCAGTTACTCCGGGACAGGGCGGCAGCCCCAGCATTTT.

V usage is TRBV5-4 and J usage is TRBJ2-7; 11 nucleotides agree with TRBD1. The CDR3 length is 15 residues. V lost 3 bases and J lost 4; bases outside the gene matches: 6. From germline, CDR1 is SGHNT and CDR2 YYREEE (reference sequence). The CDR3 loop reads CASSWGTGGLYEQYF. DNA of the CDR3: TGTGCCAGCAGCTGGGGGACAGGGGGATTGTACGAGCAGTACTTC.

The genes are TRBV29-1 and TRBJ1-2; D is unresolved. The ends were cut back, 3 bases at V and 8 bases at J, with 10 bases in the middle. This CDR3 region has 11 residues. Germline V gives CDR1 SQVTM, CDR2 ANQGSEA. CDR3 sequence reads: CSVERERGYTF. DNA of the CDR3: TGCAGCGTTGAGAGGGAGCGAGGCTACACCTTC.

V is TRBV28 and J is TRBJ1-1; no definite D call. Germline V lookup: CDR1 MDHEN, CDR2 SYDVKM. V gave up 3 bases and J gave up 2 bases, with 10 bases separating them. This CDR3 comprises 14 residues. The CDR3 loop is CASSFIPLNTEAFF. DNA of the CDR3: TGTGCCAGCAGTTTTATTCCTCTTAACACTGAAGCTTTCTTT.

The chain is built from TRBV7-3 and TRBJ2-1; tentative D call: TRBD2 (5 bases). The CDR3 totals 16 residues. Trimming took 5 bases from V and 6 from J, leaving 20 bases between them. The germline V gene has CDR1 SGHTA and CDR2 FQGTGA. The CDR3 DNA is TGTGCCAGCAGCCGATCACTAGGGTCTATAGGCAATGAGCAGTTCTTC. It specifies CASSRSLGSIGNEQFF.

The chain joins TRBV18 to TRBJ2-1, with 8 bases that match TRBD1. The CDR3 has 13 residues. CDR1 KGHSH and CDR2 LQKENI come from the germline V gene. Unmatched junction bases numbered 4, after V lost 6 bases and J lost 6 bases. The DNA of the CDR3 is TGTGCCAGCTCTGGACAGGGATCCAATGAGCAGTTCTTC. As protein: CASSGQGSNEQFF. Drawing the rest from reference TRBV18 and TRBJ2-1, the complete variable domain is NAGVMQNPRHLVRRRGQEARLRCSPMKGHSHVYWYRQLPEEGLKFMVYLQKENIIDESGMPKERFSAEFPKEGPSILRIQQVVRGDSAAYFCASSGQGSNEQFFGPGTRLTVL.

The chain recombines TRBV27 with TRBJ1-2; D gene ambiguous. Germline V gene lookup returns CDR1 MNHEY and CDR2 SMNVEV (reference sequence). Trimming removed 8 bases from V and 0 bases from J, with 4 bases in between. The length of the CDR3 is 11 residues. CDR3 sequence reads: CASRANYGYTF. CDR3 DNA: TGTGCCAGCCGAGCTAACTATGGCTACACCTTC.

This clone has only one observation. The chain combines TRBV6-5 with TRBJ1-6, with 10 nucleotides matching TRBD1. CDR3 length equals 14 residues. Germline V gene data show CDR1 as MNHEY and CDR2 as SVGAGI. V dropped 5 bases and J dropped 10; count of bases not matched to a gene: 5. In DNA form, the CDR3 reads TGTGCCAGCAGTCCGGACAGGGGGAGGTCACCCCTCCACTTT. Protein product: CASSPDRGRSPLHF.